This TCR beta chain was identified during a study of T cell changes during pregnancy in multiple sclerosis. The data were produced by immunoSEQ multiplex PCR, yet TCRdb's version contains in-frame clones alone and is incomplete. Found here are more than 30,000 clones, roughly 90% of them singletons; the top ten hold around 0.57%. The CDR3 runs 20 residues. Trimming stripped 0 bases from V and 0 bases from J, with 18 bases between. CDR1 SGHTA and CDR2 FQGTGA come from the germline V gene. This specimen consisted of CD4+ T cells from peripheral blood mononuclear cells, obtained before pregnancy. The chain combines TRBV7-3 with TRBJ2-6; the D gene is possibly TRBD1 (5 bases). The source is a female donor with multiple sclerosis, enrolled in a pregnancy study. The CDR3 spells CASSLTRQPALSSGANVLTF. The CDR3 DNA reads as TGTGCCAGCAGCTTAACCCGACAGCCGGCCTTATCCTCTGGGGCCAACGTCCTGACTTTC. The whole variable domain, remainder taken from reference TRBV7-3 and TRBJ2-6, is GAGVSQTPSNKVTEKGKYVELRCDPISGHTALYWYRQSLGQGPEFLIYFQGTGAADDSGLPNDRFFAVRPEGSVSTLKIQRTERGDSAVYLCASSLTRQPALSSGANVLTFGAGSRLTVL.